The 22 T cell receptor beta chains below come from one sample, sequenced in a study of graft-versus-host responses after intestinal transplantation. Profiled with immunoSEQ multiplex PCR; TCRdb holds only in-frame clones, not every one. The data contain fewer than 80,000 clones, over 90% of them singletons. The antigens for these receptors are not known. This material consisted of unstimulated CD8+ T cells sorted from spleen or lymph node cells, taken before transplant. The source is a human donor who was the organ donor for an intestinal transplant.

This clone was seen a handful of times. V usage is TRBV6-4 and J usage is TRBJ2-1; 8 bases align to TRBD2. The CDR3 is 15 amino acids. From germline, CDR1 is MRHNA and CDR2 SNTAGT. The V and J ends lost 2 bases and 0 bases, in that order; junction bases with no gene match: 0. The CDR3 reads CASSDSGSSYNEQFF. Here the CDR3 DNA reads TGTGCCAGCAGTGACAGCGGGAGCTCCTACAATGAGCAGTTCTTC.

CDR3: CASSLVPTSGREYEQYF. The CDR3 DNA reads as TGTGCCAGCAGCTTAGTTCCCACCAGCGGGAGAGAATACGAGCAGTACTTC. The rearrangement joins TRBV7-2 to TRBJ2-7; TRBD2 aligns across 8 bases. CDR1 and CDR2 (germline): SGHTA, FQGNSA. The ends lost 1 base at V and 4 bases at J; junction bases unmatched: 12. The CDR3 covers 17 residues.

The chain links TRBV27 to TRBJ2-2; 9 bases are shared with TRBD1. CDR3 length: 13 residues. Germline CDR1 MNHEY, CDR2 SMNVEV (reference sequence). V lost 6 bases to trimming and J lost 6 bases; unmatched junction nucleotides: 2. The DNA for the CDR3 is TGTGCCAGCAGGAACAGGGGGCCCGGGGAGCTGTTTTTT. Encoded protein: CASRNRGPGELFF.

V and J are TRBV19 and TRBJ2-4; D is undetermined. Germline CDR1 reads LNHDA; CDR2 reads SQIVND (reference sequence). The V gene lost 3 bases and the J gene lost 0 bases, with 6 bases spanning the gap. There are 14 residues in the CDR3. The CDR3 loop is CASSISVAKNIQYF. The CDR3 bases are TGTGCCAGTAGTATTTCGGTAGCCAAAAACATTCAGTACTTC.

This clone was recorded once. V usage is TRBV28 and J usage is TRBJ2-5; no firm D call. TRBJ2-7 matches the DNA end more closely, so the J call is doubtful. This CDR3 comprises 13 residues. CDR1 is MDHEN and CDR2 is SYDVKM in the germline V gene. The CDR3 bases are TGTGCCAGCAGTTTCCTGCCCTCCTACGAGCAGTACTTC. Protein sequence: CASSFLPSYEQYF.

V is TRBV27 and J is TRBJ2-7, with TRBD2 as a possible D gene (6 bases). Germline assignment: CDR1 MNHEY and CDR2 SMNVEV (reference sequence). Trimming took 10 bases from V and 6 from J, leaving 16 bases between them. This CDR3 has 12 amino acids. The CDR3 DNA reads TGTGCCACCGGGACTTCCCTCACCGAGCAGTACTTC. It encodes CATGTSLTEQYF.

The V call is TRBV5-4, the J call TRBJ2-1, with TRBD1 matching 7 bases. CDR3 length: 16 amino acids. The germline CDR1 and CDR2 sequences are SGHNT and YYREEE (reference sequence). With 2 bases clipped from V and 4 bases from J, the junction kept 9 bases outside the gene matches. The CDR3 region is CASSFRQGLLYNEQFF. CDR3 nucleotides: TGTGCCAGCAGCTTTCGACAGGGCCTTTTATACAATGAGCAGTTCTTC.

This clone was seen a few times. This chain connects TRBV15 to TRBJ2-5, with TRBD1 identical over 9 bases. Germline V gene sequence: CDR1 LNHNV, CDR2 YYDKDF (reference sequence). Trimming took 5 bases from V and 5 from J; bases not matched to a gene: 9. The CDR3 sequence is 15 residues long. The CDR3 reads CATSLQGAPGETQYF. As DNA, the CDR3 is TGTGCCACCAGCTTACAGGGGGCGCCGGGGGAGACCCAGTACTTC.

This clone was seen once. This chain connects TRBV7-3 to TRBJ2-5; 10 nucleotides line up with TRBD2. Losses at the gene ends were 1 base for V and 4 bases for J; bases not matched to a gene: 3. Germline-derived CDR1 and CDR2 are SGHTA and FQGTGA. This CDR3 has 15 residues. The CDR3 bases are TGTGCCAGCAGCTTAAAGGCTAGCGGGAGAGAGACCCAGTACTTC. It encodes CASSLKASGRETQYF. Together with reference TRBV7-3 and TRBJ2-5, the CDR3 gives the full variable domain: GAGVSQTPSNKVTEKGKYVELRCDPISGHTALYWYRQSLGQGPEFLIYFQGTGAADDSGLPNDRFFAVRPEGSVSTLKIQRTERGDSAVYLCASSLKASGRETQYFGPGTRLLVL.

CDR3 sequence: CASSQDRTGGYEQYF. The CDR3 DNA reads as TGCGCCAGCAGCCAAGATCGGACAGGGGGCTACGAGCAGTACTTC. The V call is TRBV4-1, the J call TRBJ2-7, with 10 bases fitting TRBD1. The CDR3 is 15 amino acids. V shed 0 bases and J 3 bases; nucleotides not matched to a gene: 2. Germline CDR1 MGHRA, CDR2 YSYEKL.

The chain is built from TRBV15 and TRBJ2-2; 7 bases align to TRBD1. The germline V gene has CDR1 LNHNV and CDR2 YYDKDF (reference sequence). The trim removed 4 bases at V and 4 bases at J, leaving 3 bases unmatched. This CDR3 has 14 residues. CDR3 DNA sequence: TGTGCCACCAGCAATCGACAGGGCACCGGGGAGCTGTTTTTT. Translating gives CATSNRQGTGELFF.

The chain has TRBV6-5 and TRBJ2-3; TRBD2 matches at 7 bases. The CDR3 runs to 14 residues. V shed 6 bases and J 1 base; nucleotides not matched to a gene: 4. Germline CDR1 is MNHEY and CDR2 is SVGAGI. The CDR3 sequence: CASRETSRTDTQYF. CDR3 bases: TGTGCCAGCAGGGAGACTAGCCGCACAGATACGCAGTATTTT.

This rearrangement joins TRBV30 to TRBJ2-5, with a tentative D call TRBD1 (6 bases). Germline V gene sequence: CDR1 GTSNPN, CDR2 SVGIG (reference sequence). V shed 7 bases and J shed 2 bases, with 20 bases lying between them. This CDR3 spans 15 amino acids. The chain's CDR3 is CAFLNREVGQETQYF. The CDR3 bases are TGTGCCTTTCTCAACAGGGAAGTAGGACAAGAGACCCAGTACTTC.

The sample holds one count of this clone. The same CDR3 also results from other DNA sequences found in this sample. The V and J genes are TRBV19 and TRBJ2-7, with TRBD2 matching 8 bases. The length of the CDR3 is 14 residues. V was clipped by 5 bases and J by 6 bases; unmatched bases: 9. Germline lookup yields CDR1 LNHDA and CDR2 SQIVND (reference sequence). The CDR3 region is CASSPSGGLGEQYF. In DNA, the CDR3 is TGTGCCAGTAGTCCCTCGGGGGGGCTAGGCGAGCAGTACTTC.

V is TRBV27 and J is TRBJ2-1; D perhaps matches TRBD2 (6 bases). The CDR3 contains 16 residues. Trimming took off 6 bases at V and 3 bases at J, with 18 bases between the two ends. Germline assignment: CDR1 MNHEY and CDR2 SMNVEV (reference sequence). The CDR3 spells CASSPFATGGYNEQFF. CDR3 bases: TGTGCCAGCAGCCCTTTCGCTACCGGGGGCTACAATGAGCAGTTCTTC.

The V call is TRBV30, the J call TRBJ2-5; TRBD1 might be the D (5 bases). The DNA end is a closer match to TRBJ2-7, so the J assignment may be wrong. Germline lookup yields CDR1 GTSNPN and CDR2 SVGIG (reference sequence). The CDR3 length is 13 residues. The CDR3 coding sequence is TGTGCCTGGAGTGGGCAGGGCCCCTACGAGCAGTACTTC. It codes for CAWSGQGPYEQYF.

The rearrangement links TRBV18 to TRBJ1-2; 8 bases are shared with TRBD1. V trimming: 5 bases; J trimming: 1 base; junction bases outside the gene matches: 9. Germline V CDR1 and CDR2: KGHSH, LQKENI. The CDR3 loop spans 16 amino acids. The CDR3 DNA sequence: TGTGCCAGCTCAGTTGGGACAGGCCCTCTTAACTATGGCTACACCTTC. This codes for CASSVGTGPLNYGYTF.

The chain is built from TRBV27 and TRBJ1-4; 8 bases match TRBD1. With 5 bases clipped from V and 6 bases from J, the junction kept 8 bases outside the gene matches. Per germline, CDR1 MNHEY and CDR2 SMNVEV (reference sequence). The length of the CDR3 is 15 residues. The CDR3 is CASSVSDRGDEKLFF. CDR3 sequence (DNA): TGTGCCAGCAGTGTCTCTGACAGGGGAGATGAAAAACTGTTTTTT.

The chain joins TRBV28 to TRBJ2-5; D is undetermined. TRBJ2-7 matches the DNA end more closely, so the J call is doubtful. Germline lookup yields CDR1 MDHEN and CDR2 SYDVKM. The CDR3 totals 12 residues. The CDR3 region has the DNA TGTGCCAGCAGTTTTTCCAACTACGAGCAGTACTTC. It codes for CASSFSNYEQYF.

The chain links TRBV5-1 to TRBJ2-1; D is unclear. Germline-derived CDR1 and CDR2 are SGHRS and YFSETQ. CDR3 length equals 11 residues. The V end was cut by 4 bases, the J end by 7 bases, with 6 bases between. CDR3 sequence reads: CASSPGNEQFF. The CDR3 DNA sequence: TGCGCCAGCAGCCCCGGGAATGAGCAGTTCTTC.

The V gene is TRBV6-4, the J gene TRBJ2-7; TRBD1 matches 7 bases. With V trimmed by 4 bases and J by 5 bases, 23 bases remained unmatched. The germline gives CDR1 MRHNA, CDR2 SNTAGT. The CDR3 extends over 19 amino acids. CDR3: CASSVFRQGWDRKGHEQYF. CDR3 coding DNA: TGTGCCAGCAGTGTCTTCCGACAGGGATGGGACCGCAAAGGCCACGAGCAGTACTTC.

V and J are TRBV30 and TRBJ2-2; D possibly corresponds to TRBD1 (5 bases). The germline V gene has CDR1 GTSNPN and CDR2 SVGIG (reference sequence). The CDR3 sequence is 13 residues long. Trimming took off 0 bases at V and 8 bases at J, with 10 bases between the two ends. CDR3 sequence reads: CAWSVQARGELFF. CDR3 coding DNA: TGTGCCTGGAGTGTACAGGCAAGGGGGGAGCTGTTTTTT.